This T cell receptor beta chain was sequenced during a study of blood T cell repertoires in COVID-19. Study summary: Italy, Spain and the United States were the sources of the convalescent and acute COVID-19 samples.

This CDR3 is built from 11 residues. Germline CDR1 PRHDT, CDR2 FYEKMQ (reference sequence). Trimming stripped 8 bases from V and 7 bases from J, with 12 bases between. Per the original methods: From reference gene primer amplification, estimates of nucleated cell counts were derived. TCRdb's copy holds only in-frame clones and misses some; the assay was immunoSEQ multiplex PCR. V, J and clone size are taken as reported in that table, and D and trimming were inferred from the DNA itself. The sample carries roughly 40,000 clones, just over 85% recorded once. This clone was seen a handful of times. The clonotype originates from a man aged 35 to 55 with active COVID-19. This chain connects TRBV13 to TRBJ2-7; D might be TRBD2 (5 bases). Sequenced material: peripheral blood. CDR3 amino acids: CASSVGGEQYF. CDR3 DNA sequence: TGTGCCAGCTCCGTCGGAGGAGAGCAGTACTTC. The whole variable domain, filled in from reference TRBV13 and TRBJ2-7, reads AAGVIQSPRHLIKEKRETATLKCYPIPRHDTVYWYQQGPGQDPQFLISFYEKMQSDKGSIPDRFSAQQFSDYHSELNMSSLELGDSALYFCASSVGGEQYFGPGTRLTVT.